These T cell receptor beta chains were read from a single sample in a study of response to subunit inactivated influenza vaccine. TCRdb fed the RT-PCR reads into MiXCR, producing one record per CDR3 protein. The repertoire holds 500,000 to 750,000 distinct CDR3 sequences, with 12% to 15% as singletons. The material sequenced was PBMCs from blood, taken about 12 days after vaccination. The receptors stem from a man aged 45 to 65 who received an inactivated influenza vaccine. Both conserved end residues are part of each CDR3.

TRBV5-5	15	TRBJ2-3	CASSFSVVAPDTQYF
TRBV20-1	17	TRBJ2-1	CSARDRRASGVYNEQFF
TRBV9	15	TRBJ2-1	CASSVDSGTYNEQFF
TRBV7-2	15	TRBJ2-7	CASSLGGTSFSEQYF
TRBV4-3	15	TRBJ2-2	CASSQEGVSTGELFF
TRBV28	13	TRBJ2-5	CASRPGLQETQYF
TRBV5-1	14	TRBJ1-2	CASRASVHNYGYTF
TRBV30	12	TRBJ2-7	CAWSLRVGEQYF
TRBV4-2	16	TRBJ2-3	CASSWGTSGGQNTQYF
TRBV29-1	13	TRBJ1-2	CSVETGPFNGYTF
TRBV29-1	13	TRBJ2-7	CSVMPGNSYEQYF
TRBV27	12	TRBJ2-5	CASSGPQETQYF
TRBV7-9	17	TRBJ2-3	CASSRTSGGALADTQYF
TRBV20-1	14	TRBJ2-1	CSARTSGRYNEQFF
TRBV6-5	15	TRBJ2-7	CASSHGTGEYYEQYF
TRBV7-6	15	TRBJ2-2	CASSSSGGASGELFF
TRBV4-3	15	TRBJ2-7	CASSQEGAFGYEQYF
TRBV19	12	TRBJ2-5	CASSTEQETQYF
TRBV2	14	TRBJ1-5	CASSDFPPPQPQHF
TRBV10-3	15	TRBJ2-7	CAISERAPNLLEQYF
TRBV7-9	13	TRBJ1-3	CASSLNLGNTIYF
TRBV14	14	TRBJ1-2	CASSYWGQGNGYTF
TRBV15	15	TRBJ1-1	CATSRASGRNTEAFF
TRBV7-2	16	TRBJ2-4	CASSPRVPGAKNIQYF
TRBV20-1	12	TRBJ1-2	CSAYRGGGGYTF
TRBV29-1	12	TRBJ1-1	CSGDRGNTEAFF
TRBV12-3/TRBV12-4	14	TRBJ2-7	CASNPGTGTYEQYF
TRBV20-1	16	TRBJ1-6	CSAPKGEGTYNSPLHF
TRBV27	14	TRBJ1-2	CASSLKENGYGYTF
TRBV6-1	16	TRBJ2-7	CASSPLGRGYSYEQYF
TRBV4-2	17	TRBJ1-3	CASSLTGLGVSGNTIYF
TRBV6-2/TRBV6-3	15	TRBJ2-1	CASSRAGALYNEQFF
TRBV6-1	16	TRBJ2-2	CASIPYDRGFSGELFF
TRBV7-9	15	TRBJ2-1	CASSLVWSRGNEQFF